The T cell receptor beta chain described here comes from a study of blood T cells in healthy people across ages. The study's findings and limits: Relative to aged donors, long-lived donors carried more naive CD4+ cells and displayed higher diversity.

Details on this clonotype: Antigen: not known.

Alongside a J-beta primer mix, a sample-barcoded 5' primer served in a second PCR lasting about 7 to 11 cycles. TCRdb re-derived calls from the 5' RACE reads in MiXCR, one entry per CDR3 protein. The table records approximately 800,000 distinct CDR3 sequences, 46% of them present only once. The study drew donors from healthy Caucasian individuals in Russia aged roughly 6 to 90. Germline CDR1 and CDR2: DFQATT and SNEGSKA (reference sequence). V was pared by 1 base and J by 3 bases, with 7 bases of the junction left unmatched. The CDR3 is made up of 16 amino acids. The clonotype comes from a man older than 75 in good health. Sequencing was done on a sample of blood. This chain links TRBV20-1 with TRBJ2-5; 11 bases are shared with TRBD2. The CDR3: CSARALTSGGKETQYF. The CDR3 bases are TGCAGTGCTAGAGCTTTAACTAGCGGGGGCAAAGAGACCCAGTACTTC.